This T cell receptor beta chain was found in a study of human T cells and chemical hapten exposure. Time point in this sample: patch test 1, 2 weeks after DPC sensitization. Treatment defined: therapeutic diphenylcyclopropenone sensitization with weekly scalp DPC. TCRdb used MiXCR to reprocess the RACE reads, holding one entry per CDR3 protein. Found here are 100,000 or so distinct CDR3 sequences, roughly 9.6% of them singletons; the top ten hold under 4.5%. This clonotype showed up just a few times. The material sequenced was whole blood, taken in connection with sensitization to the hapten diphenylcyclopropenone (DPC). The TCR originated in a woman between 40 and 55 years old with alopecia areata. Some clones in this sample may be carry-over from other donors' samples.

For the CDR3, the DNA is TGTGCCAGCAGCCAACAGGGGGACACTGAAGCTTTCTTT. It specifies CASSQQGDTEAFF. V gene TRBV11-2 combines with J gene TRBJ1-1, with TRBD1 identical over 8 bases. Germline loops: CDR1 SGHAT, CDR2 FQNNGV. The CDR3 consists of 13 residues. Losses at the gene ends were 5 bases for V and 3 bases for J; bases not matched to a gene: 2.